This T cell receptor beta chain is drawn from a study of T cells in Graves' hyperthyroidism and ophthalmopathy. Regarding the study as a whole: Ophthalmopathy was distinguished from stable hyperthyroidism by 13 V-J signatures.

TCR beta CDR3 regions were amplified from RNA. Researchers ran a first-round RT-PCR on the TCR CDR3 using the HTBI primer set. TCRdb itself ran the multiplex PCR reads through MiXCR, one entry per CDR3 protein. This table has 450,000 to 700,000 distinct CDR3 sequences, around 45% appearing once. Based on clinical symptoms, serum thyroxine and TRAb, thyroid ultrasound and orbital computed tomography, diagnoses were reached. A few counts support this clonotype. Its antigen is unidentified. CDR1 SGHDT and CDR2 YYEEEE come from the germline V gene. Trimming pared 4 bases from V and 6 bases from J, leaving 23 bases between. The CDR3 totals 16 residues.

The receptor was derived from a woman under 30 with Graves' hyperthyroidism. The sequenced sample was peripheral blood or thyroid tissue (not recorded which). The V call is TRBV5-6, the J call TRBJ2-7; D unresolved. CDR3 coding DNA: TGTGCCAGCAGCCCCCCGGGTGGCGCCACGGGTTTCGAGCAGTACTTC. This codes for CASSPPGGATGFEQYF.